This paragraph reports one TCR beta chain. This sample is drawn from a study of Ad26.COV2.S vaccination and SARS-CoV-2 variants. TCRdb keeps only in-frame clones here, not all; method: immunoSEQ multiplex PCR. The sample records about 180,000 clones, around 88% being singletons. The germline V gene encodes CDR1 LGHDT and CDR2 YNNKEL (reference sequence). Trimming took off 0 bases at V and 2 bases at J, with 7 bases between the two ends. This CDR3 comprises 14 residues. The V and J genes are TRBV3-1 (or the pseudogene TRBV3-2) and TRBJ1-1; D is possibly TRBD1 (5 bases). The sequenced sample was peripheral blood, obtained after recovery from COVID-19. The TCR comes from a human donor who had recovered from COVID-19. CDR3 sequence reads: CASSQDGANTEAFF. The CDR3 DNA is TGTGCCAGCAGCCAAGACGGGGCAAACACTGAAGCTTTCTTT.